This T cell receptor (beta chain) was recovered during a study of T-cell memory formation after mild COVID-19. This clonotype appeared a few times. As yet, its antigen is unknown. Study-level results: Among contracting clones, CD4+ were mainly CM/EM and CD8+ enriched in EMRA.

CDR1 and CDR2 from the germline V gene are MNHEY and SVGEGT. The CDR3 is 16 amino acids. Losses at the gene ends were 6 bases for V and 7 bases for J; bases not matched to a gene: 18. TCRdb re-called the 5' RACE reads through MiXCR, storing one row per CDR3 protein. Of fewer than 650,000 distinct CDR3 sequences listed, less than 25% are singletons. This receptor was taken from an adult woman who had mild COVID-19 (a few samples of this study predate the infection). Cell type and time point are not known. The sample was PBMCs or a T cell subset sorted from them (not recorded which). This chain links TRBV6-2 or TRBV6-3 with TRBJ2-7; 7 positions agree with TRBD2. In DNA, the CDR3 is TGTGCCAGCAGACGCCTTCCGCGGGAGAGCTGGGAAGAGCAGTACTTC. This translates into CASRRLPRESWEEQYF.